This T cell receptor (beta chain) was identified in a study of cytomegalovirus exposure and HLA in healthy donors. Germline CDR1 reads SGHTA; CDR2 reads FQGNSA. V gave up 1 base and J gave up 2 bases, with 12 bases separating them. The CDR3 sequence is 15 residues long. Use of 60 Vbeta and 13 Jbeta primers characterized the PCR. Some clones are missing from TCRdb's copy, which holds only in-frame ones; the method was immunoSEQ multiplex PCR. This sample yields 130,000 or so clones, of which approximately 86% are seen a single time; roughly 0.5% belongs to the top ten. This receptor was obtained from a woman aged 40 to 50 in good health and CMV-seronegative. The chain is built from TRBV7-2 and TRBJ2-7, with TRBD2 as a possible D gene (6 bases). The sequenced sample consisted of PBMCs. The CDR3 DNA reads as TGTGCCAGCAGCTTAGGATTCGGGGGTCCCTACGAGCAGTACTTC. Residues: CASSLGFGGPYEQYF.